This TCR beta chain was captured in a study of post-analysis software for immune sequencing data. Whole-study context: Secondary progressive, relapsing-remitting and progressive-relapsing multiple sclerosis were among the included disease courses.

Incorporated into the TCR beta cDNA libraries were unique molecular identifiers, which served to reduce PCR and sequencing biases. Roughly 500,000 cDNA molecules were obtained per 1 to 10 million input T cells. TCRdb redid the calling of the PCR reads with MiXCR, one entry per CDR3 protein. Of more than 450,000 distinct CDR3 sequences in the sample, roughly 34% are singletons; the top ten hold 4.5% to 7.5%. Germline CDR1 reads DFQATT; CDR2 reads SNEGSKA (reference sequence). The CDR3 length is 15 residues. Trimming at V came to 2 bases and at J to 3 bases, leaving 8 bases not matched to a gene. Regarding this clonotype: Its antigen remains unidentified.

Study findings and constraints: Controls significantly exceeded multiple sclerosis patients in normalized Chao1 diversity. Under the F measure, samples that were prepared in one batch clustered strongly together. Roughly five TRBV segments were more frequent in patients than controls; TRBV5-6, TRBV5-1 and TRBV20-1 belonged to this group.

The sequence was obtained from a girl aged 2-17 years with multiple sclerosis. Sequencing was carried out using blood. V gene TRBV20-1 combines with J gene TRBJ2-3; 7 bases are shared with TRBD2. Written as DNA, the CDR3 is TGCAGTGCTAGATTGGCGGGGGTCGGGACAGATACGCAGTATTTT. This gives the protein CSARLAGVGTDTQYF.